The clone carrying this T cell receptor (beta chain) showed up many times. Antigen specificity is unknown. These data are taken from a study of T-cell reconstitution after alpha-beta-depleted transplantation in children. Points from the study as a whole: There were reportedly several hundred expanded graft clones from which alpha-beta T cells came about two months after transplant.

The J segment lost 2 bases and the V segment lost 3 bases, leaving 3 bases of the junction unmatched. The CDR3 totals 15 residues. CDR1 MNHEY and CDR2 SMNVEV come from the germline V gene (reference sequence). Molecular barcoding with unique molecular identifiers was used for the TCRbeta library. TCRdb recomputed calls from the PCR reads with MiXCR, one row per CDR3 protein. The sample consists of approximately 490,000 distinct CDR3 sequences, more than 9% of them appearing once. This clonotype originated in a child aged 2-9 years with inherited bone marrow failure, due to receive a stem cell transplant. The material was PBMCs, obtained before TCRalphabeta/CD19-depleted stem cell transplant. This rearrangement joins TRBV27 to TRBJ1-5, with TRBD1 matching 8 bases. The CDR3 is CASSFKTGGNQPQHF. DNA of the CDR3: TGTGCCAGCAGTTTTAAGACAGGGGGCAATCAGCCCCAGCATTTT.